A single sample is the source of the 30 T cell receptor beta chains below, sequenced in a study of T cell repertoires in cytomegalovirus infection. TCRdb ran MiXCR on the reads and lists one entry per CDR3 protein. This sample has 630,000 or so distinct CDR3 sequences, with approximately 24% found just once. The sample taken for sequencing was CD8+ T cells from PBMCs. All receptors come from a human donor in good health (CMV status not recorded). Some clones in this sample may be carry-over from other donors' samples.

This clonotype was counted ten times or more. The chain couples TRBV7-8 to TRBJ2-7; tentatively, D is TRBD2 (6 bases). The CDR3 has 14 amino acids. V was cut by 1 base and J by 0 bases, with 7 bases left in between. Per germline, CDR1 SGHVS and CDR2 FQNEAQ. The CDR3 sequence is CASSLEAGSYEQYV. CDR3 DNA: TGTGCCAGCAGCTTAGAAGCGGGCTCCTACGAGCAGTACGTC.

This clonotype was observed at least ten times. The rearrangement joins TRBV10-3 to TRBJ1-2; D is ambiguous. V was clipped by 3 bases and J by 7 bases, with 18 bases between them. The CDR3 sequence is 15 residues long. The germline V gene encodes CDR1 ENHRY and CDR2 SYGVKD. CDR3 coding DNA: TGTGCCATCAGTGATCGGCCCAACCCGACGGGTGGCTACACCTTC. Protein: CAISDRPNPTGGYTF.

This clonotype came up many times. The rearrangement joins TRBV7-6 to TRBJ2-4, with 8 bases fitting TRBD2. J gave up 3 bases and V 5 bases, and 15 bases lay outside the gene matches. CDR3 size: 18 residues. Germline values: CDR1 SGHVS, CDR2 FNYEAQ. The CDR3 nucleotides are TGTGCCAGCAGCCCAAGACGCGGGGGGCTAAGCCTCAAAAACATTCAGTACTTC. It yields the protein CASSPRRGGLSLKNIQYF.

This clonotype has at least ten counts. The V call is TRBV7-9, the J call TRBJ2-3; D possibly corresponds to TRBD2 (5 bases). Germline V gives CDR1 SEHNR, CDR2 FQNEAQ (reference sequence). V gave up 3 bases and J gave up 6 bases, with 7 bases separating them. The CDR3 is 12 amino acids. The DNA for the CDR3 is TGTGCCAGCAGCTTCTCGGGGGATACGCAGTATTTT. This translates into CASSFSGDTQYF.

With regard to this clonotype: At one of its ends the junction is not consistent with the germline gene, which may arise from a read error. The chain has TRBV20-1 and TRBJ1-4; D unclear. Germline V CDR1 and CDR2: DFQATT, SNEGSKA (reference sequence). The CDR3 loop spans 13 amino acids. The CDR3 sequence is CSARGGAREKLFF. The CDR3, as DNA: TGCAGTGCAAGAGGCGGCGCGAGGGAAAAACTGTTTTTT.

This clonotype was seen more than once but under ten times. The rearrangement links TRBV6-5 to TRBJ1-1; D is ambiguous. CDR1 MNHEY and CDR2 SVGAGI come from the germline V gene. The V gene lost 9 bases and the J gene lost 1 base, with 15 bases spanning the gap. This CDR3 is 14 amino acids long. The CDR3 spells CASRFGQGNTEAFF. CDR3 in DNA: TGTGCCAGTCGATTTGGCCAAGGGAACACTGAAGCTTTCTTT.

This clonotype was counted a few times. The chain couples TRBV7-6 to TRBJ1-5; D not resolved. Looked up from germline, CDR1 is SGHVS and CDR2 is FNYEAQ. The CDR3 consists of 16 residues. V lost 0 bases to trimming and J lost 4 bases, with 13 bases between them. As DNA, the CDR3 is TGTGCCAGCAGCTTAGCCGCGGCCTCCTCGAATCAGCCCCAGCATTTT. Translating gives CASSLAAASSNQPQHF.

With regard to this clonotype: Relative to the germline gene, one junction end is altered; a read error may explain this. The chain couples TRBV29-1 to TRBJ2-1; 13 bases fit TRBD2. CDR1 and CDR2 from the germline V gene are SQVTM and ANQGSEA. The CDR3 has 15 residues. DNA for the CDR3: TGTAGCGTTTGGACTAGCGGGGGCCTCTACAATGAGCAGTTCTTC. The encoded protein is CSVWTSGGLYNEQFF.

This clonotype was observed a few times. This sequence joins TRBV20-1 and TRBJ1-5, with a weak D call TRBD1 (6 bases). V lost 3 bases, J lost 9 bases, and 18 bases lay in between. Looked up from germline, CDR1 is DFQATT and CDR2 is SNEGSKA (reference sequence). The CDR3 loop spans 14 amino acids. DNA of the CDR3: TGCAGTGCTAGCGACCGACAGGCCGCCGGGCCCCAGCATTTT. It is translated as CSASDRQAAGPQHF.

J is TRBJ2-5 and V is TRBV7-9, with 7 bases fitting TRBD1. Germline V gene sequence: CDR1 SEHNR, CDR2 FQNEAQ (reference sequence). The CDR3 sequence is 15 residues long. The V segment lost 4 bases and the J segment 6 bases; nucleotides outside the gene matches: 11. CDR3 in DNA: TGTGCCAGCAGCTCCCAACTAGGGACAGTGAAGACCCAGTACTTC. It translates to CASSSQLGTVKTQYF.

Many counts were recorded for this clonotype. The chain employs TRBV7-2 and TRBJ2-5; D unclear. CDR3 length: 16 amino acids. The germline V gene has CDR1 SGHTA and CDR2 FQGNSA. V was shortened by 3 bases and J by 2 bases, with 16 bases between the two germline ends. This CDR3 is CASSFSGQYQQETQYF. In nucleotides, the CDR3 is TGTGCCAGCAGCTTCTCCGGTCAATACCAACAAGAGACCCAGTACTTC.

This clonotype showed up just a few times. The V call is TRBV20-1, the J call TRBJ2-1, with 7 nucleotides matching TRBD1. The V segment lost 3 bases and the J segment 7 bases; nucleotides outside the gene matches: 12. The germline gives CDR1 DFQATT, CDR2 SNEGSKA (reference sequence). The CDR3 spans 15 residues. CDR3 protein: CSASWIGGAVNEQFF. The CDR3, as DNA: TGCAGTGCTAGTTGGATAGGGGGCGCAGTTAATGAGCAGTTCTTC.

This clonotype was seen repeatedly, ten times or more. The V and J genes are TRBV7-2 and TRBJ1-5, with D perhaps matching TRBD1 (6 bases). In germline, CDR1 is SGHTA, CDR2 FQGNSA. CDR3 length: 15 amino acids. With 5 bases removed from V and 2 bases from J, the gap between germline ends came to 13 bases. CDR3 nucleotide sequence: TGTGCCAGCAGCCCCGGGGGGGGGCGCAATCAGCCCCAGCATTTT. As protein: CASSPGGGRNQPQHF.

This rearrangement joins TRBV5-5 to TRBJ2-7; D ambiguous. This CDR3 is built from 15 residues. V lost 0 bases and J 7 bases, leaving 17 bases between the germline ends. Germline V gives CDR1 SGHKS, CDR2 YYEKEE (reference sequence). In DNA form, the CDR3 reads TGTGCCAGCAGCTTGGGGTTAGGGTTCCCGAGGGAGCAGTACGTC. Translated: CASSLGLGFPREQYV.

This clonotype was picked up a small number of times. This chain joins TRBV7-2 and TRBJ2-1; TRBD2 matches at 13 bases. This CDR3 has 18 amino acids. V was clipped by 1 base and J by 5 bases; unmatched bases: 8. CDR1 SGHTA and CDR2 FQGNSA come from the germline V gene. The CDR3 sequence: CASSLEAGLAGVNNEQFF. Here the CDR3 DNA reads TGTGCCAGCAGCTTAGAGGCCGGACTAGCGGGGGTAAACAATGAGCAGTTCTTC.

This clonotype occurred many times. V is TRBV7-2 and J is TRBJ2-7; D may be TRBD1 (7 bases). This CDR3 has 14 residues. Trimming pared 1 base from V and 6 bases from J, leaving 13 bases between. The germline V gene has CDR1 SGHTA and CDR2 FQGNSA. The CDR3 region has the DNA TGTGCCAGCAGCTTAGGACAGGGTAGCGGCGAGCAGTACGTC. Translation: CASSLGQGSGEQYV.

V usage is TRBV20-1 and J usage is TRBJ2-1, with 8 bases aligning to TRBD2. CDR3 length: 15 amino acids. Unmatched junction bases numbered 7, after V lost 4 bases and J lost 2 bases. Germline CDR1 reads DFQATT; CDR2 reads SNEGSKA (reference sequence). The CDR3 protein is CSATHSGVTYNEQFF. CDR3 nucleotide sequence: TGCAGTGCTACACATAGCGGGGTAACCTACAATGAGCAGTTCTTC.

This clonotype was counted between two and nine times. The chain couples TRBV27 to TRBJ1-1; the D gene is possibly TRBD1 (5 bases). In germline, CDR1 is MNHEY, CDR2 SMNVEV (reference sequence). The V and J ends lost 8 bases and 1 base respectively, with 17 bases between them. There are 15 residues in the CDR3. CDR3 DNA sequence: TGTGCCAGCTCGTGGGGTGGTCAGGGGAACACTGAAGCTTTCTTT. It codes for CASSWGGQGNTEAFF.

The chain is built from TRBV5-1 and TRBJ1-1, with TRBD1 matching 8 bases. Germline CDR1 reads SGHRS; CDR2 reads YFSETQ. The CDR3 is 17 amino acids. V was pared by 1 base and J by 0 bases, with 8 bases of the junction left unmatched. CDR3 sequence (DNA): TGCGCCAGCAGCTTGAAAACAGGGGGGATCATGAACACTGAAGCTTTCTTT. Its protein product is CASSLKTGGIMNTEAFF.

This clonotype was picked up many times. The V gene is TRBV7-2, the J gene TRBJ2-5; D remains ambiguous. Germline CDR1 SGHTA, CDR2 FQGNSA. With 4 bases removed from V and 1 base from J, the gap between germline ends came to 1 base. There are 11 residues in the CDR3. The CDR3 nucleotides are TGTGCCAGCAGCTCCCAAGAGACCCAGTACTTC. Residues: CASSSQETQYF.

This clonotype was counted many times. At one boundary the junction diverges from the germline segment, which might be a read error. This chain joins TRBV7-9 and TRBJ1-1; 8 bases are a match to TRBD1. CDR1 and CDR2 (germline): SEHNR, FQNEAQ (reference sequence). The CDR3 has 12 amino acids. The CDR3 DNA sequence: TGCGCCAGCAGCTTGGACAGGGCTGAAGCTTTCTTT. It is translated as CASSLDRAEAFF.

For this clonotype: A much larger clone sits a single nucleotide away, making a read error possible. The J gene is TRBJ2-3, the V gene TRBV7-2, with D possibly matching TRBD2 (7 bases). This CDR3 comprises 15 residues. Germline V CDR1 and CDR2: SGHTA, FQGNSA. The CDR3 spells CANSLVRGATDTQYF. The CDR3 nucleotides are TGTGCCAACAGCTTAGTACGGGGGGCCACAGATACGCAGTATTTT.

With respect to this clonotype: This may be a read error, as it is one base from a much larger clone. The V gene is TRBV7-2, the J gene TRBJ1-4; no reliable D call. This CDR3 region has 15 residues. Germline assignment: CDR1 SGHTA and CDR2 FQGNSA. The CDR3 loop reads CASSLVGGSNKKLFF. The DNA of the CDR3 is TGTGCCAGCAGCTTAGTGGGAGGGTCTAATAAAAAACTGTTTTTT.

The rearrangement links TRBV28 to TRBJ2-5; perhaps D is TRBD1 or TRBD2 (6 bases each). CDR1 MDHEN and CDR2 SYDVKM come from the germline V gene. CDR3 length: 14 residues. V lost 1 base to trimming and J lost 5 bases, with 11 bases between them. CDR3 amino acids: CASSLYGGLETQYF. The CDR3 DNA reads TGTGCCAGCAGTTTATATGGGGGGCTGGAGACCCAGTACTTC.

The chain carries TRBV4-2 and TRBJ2-3; 9 bases fit TRBD2. V trimming: 0 bases; J trimming: 2 bases; junction bases outside the gene matches: 6. Germline CDR1 LGHNA, CDR2 YNFKEQ. The CDR3 has 17 residues. Here the CDR3 reads CASSQEWAGGATDTQYF. The DNA for the CDR3 is TGTGCCAGCAGCCAAGAATGGGCGGGGGGGGCCACAGATACGCAGTATTTT.

This chain uses TRBV9 with TRBJ1-2; D is uncertain. The CDR3 has 14 residues. V lost 0 bases to trimming and J lost 8 bases, with 14 bases between them. The germline gives CDR1 SGDLS, CDR2 YYNGEE. Here the CDR3 DNA reads TGTGCCAGCAGCGTAGGTGGCGGTCCGAAGGGCTACACCTTC. It specifies CASSVGGGPKGYTF. The complete variable domain, with remaining parts taken from reference TRBV9 and TRBJ1-2, reads DSGVTQTPKHLITATGQRVTLRCSPRSGDLSVYWYQQSLDQGLQFLIQYYNGEERAKGNILERFSAQQFPDLHSELNLSSLELGDSALYFCASSVGGGPKGYTFGSGTRLTVV.

This chain links TRBV4-1 with TRBJ2-1, with 7 bases matching TRBD2. Trimming removed 0 bases from V and 6 bases from J; junction bases left unmatched: 8. Germline CDR1 reads MGHRA; CDR2 reads YSYEKL. The CDR3 totals 16 residues. In nucleotides, the CDR3 is TGCGCCAGCAGCCAAGATGGGGGGGGACCTTTCAATGAGCAGTTCTTC. Protein sequence: CASSQDGGGPFNEQFF.

The V gene is TRBV6-6, the J gene TRBJ2-7; no clear D. The CDR3 is made up of 13 amino acids. Between the trimmed V and J ends, which lost 2 bases and 1 base, there was a span of 6 bases. Germline-derived CDR1 and CDR2 are MNHNY and SVGAGI (reference sequence). CDR3 nucleotides: TGTGCCAGCAGTTACGAGGTTTCCTACGAGCAGTACGTC. Protein product: CASSYEVSYEQYV.

This clonotype was counted between two and nine times. This chain links TRBV6-4 with TRBJ2-1; TRBD1 agrees at 7 bases. The length of the CDR3 is 15 residues. The V segment lost 4 bases and the J segment 4 bases; nucleotides outside the gene matches: 7. Germline CDR1 is MRHNA and CDR2 is SNTAGT. The CDR3 region is CASSAAGGAYNEQFF. CDR3 coding DNA: TGTGCCAGCAGTGCAGCAGGGGGAGCTTACAATGAGCAGTTCTTC.

This clonotype was counted once. This may stem from a read error, because a much larger clone lies one nucleotide away. This sequence joins TRBV7-6 and TRBJ2-5; TRBD1 matches 7 bases. The trim removed 8 bases at V and 5 bases at J, leaving 14 bases unmatched. This CDR3 is 15 amino acids long. Germline V gene sequence: CDR1 SGHVS, CDR2 FNYEAQ. The CDR3 coding sequence is TGTGCCAGCGGCGTGACAGGGCGGTCGTTGGAGACCCAGTACTTC. Translation: CASGVTGRSLETQYF.